Below, 24 T cell receptor beta chains from the same sample are listed, as sequenced in a study of blood T cells in healthy people across ages. Primed by a sample-barcoded 5' primer and a J-beta primer mix, a second PCR proceeded for about 6 to 12 cycles. TCRdb re-called the 5' RACE reads with MiXCR, one entry per CDR3 protein. The sample carries around 670,000 distinct CDR3 sequences, 25% to 35% recorded once. Sequenced sample: blood. The origin of the receptors is a woman aged 80 or over in good health.

The CDR3 DNA follows: TGCGCCAGCAGCCAAGACGACCCCGTACGCGAGCAGTACTTC. It specifies CASSQDDPVREQYF. This chain links TRBV5-1 with TRBJ2-5; D unclear. The J call may be wrong; the DNA end is better matched by TRBJ2-7. The CDR3 has 14 amino acids. Germline assignment: CDR1 SGHRS and CDR2 YFSETQ.

The rearrangement uses TRBV4-3 and TRBJ2-1, with D maybe TRBD2 (6 bases). The J call may be in error: the DNA end matches TRBJ2-7 better. Germline V lookup: CDR1 LGHNA, CDR2 YSLEER. The length of the CDR3 is 13 residues. The DNA of the CDR3 is TGCGCCAGCAGCCAAGATCCGGGAGCCGAGCAGTACTTC. The encoded protein is CASSQDPGAEQYF.

There are many counts of this clonotype. CDR3 bases: TGTGCCAGCAGCTTAGATACTAGCAAAGAGACCCAGTACTTC. Residues: CASSLDTSKETQYF. V is TRBV7-2 and J is TRBJ2-5; possible D gene TRBD2, 6 bases. Per the germline V gene, CDR1 is SGHTA and CDR2 is FQGNSA. The CDR3 loop spans 14 amino acids. V lost 1 base to trimming and J lost 3 bases, with 9 bases between them. Looking up the rest from reference TRBV7-2 and TRBJ2-5 gives the full variable domain: GAGVSQSPSNKVTEKGKDVELRCDPISGHTALYWYRQSLGQGLEFLIYFQGNSAPDKSGLPSDRFSAERTGGSVSTLTIQRTQQEDSAVYLCASSLDTSKETQYFGPGTRLLVL.

Comment on this clonotype: A much larger clone differs by one base, so this may be a read error. The V and J genes are TRBV5-6 and TRBJ1-2; possible D gene TRBD1, 5 bases. V lost 3 bases, J lost 4 bases, and 13 bases lay in between. The germline V gene has CDR1 SGHDT and CDR2 YYEEEE. CDR3 length: 14 amino acids. CDR3 in DNA: TGTGCCAGCAGCTGGGTGTCAGGGACCTATGGCTACACCTTC. Translation: CASSWVSGTYGYTF.

Of note for this clonotype: One junction end does not reproduce the germline sequence, and a read error may be involved. The chain recombines TRBV4-1 with TRBJ1-4; D is ambiguous. Germline V lookup: CDR1 MGHRA, CDR2 YSYEKL. CDR3 length: 16 residues. CDR3 residues: CAGSPIPKATNEKLFF. The DNA for the CDR3 is TGCGCCGGCAGCCCCATCCCCAAGGCAACTAATGAAAAACTGTTTTTT.

The rearrangement links TRBV28 to TRBJ1-5; 7 bases are a match to TRBD1. There are 14 residues in the CDR3. Germline values: CDR1 MDHEN, CDR2 SYDVKM. V trimming: 8 bases; J trimming: 6 bases; junction bases outside the gene matches: 10. The CDR3 nucleotides are TGTGCCAGCTATCCAGGGGGAGTCGGTCAGCCCCAGCATTTT. Translating gives CASYPGGVGQPQHF.

About this clonotype itself: This sequence may be a read error, since a much larger clone differs from it by one base. V is TRBV6-1 and J is TRBJ2-4; possibly TRBD2 for D (7 bases). Looked up from germline, CDR1 is MNHNS and CDR2 is SASEGT. V was cut by 7 bases and J by 1 base, with 14 bases left in between. This CDR3 region has 15 residues. The CDR3 spells CASTVGGAAKNIQYF. The CDR3 bases are TGTGCCAGCACCGTTGGGGGGGCGGCCAAAAACATTCAGTACTTC.

Remarks on this clonotype: An end of the junction differs from the germline gene, which may be a read error. V usage is TRBV7-3 and J usage is TRBJ1-1; 7 bases are shared with TRBD1. The germline V gene has CDR1 SGHTA and CDR2 FQGTGA. The CDR3 is 14 residues long. Here the CDR3 DNA reads TGTGCCTGCAGCCTGACAGGGAAGGACACTGAAGCTTTCTTT. Its translation is CACSLTGKDTEAFF. The whole variable domain, remainder taken from reference TRBV7-3 and TRBJ1-1, is GAGVSQTPSNKVTEKGKYVELRCDPISGHTALYWYRQSLGQGPEFLIYFQGTGAADDSGLPNDRFFAVRPEGSVSTLKIQRTERGDSAVYLCACSLTGKDTEAFFGQGTRLTVV.

This clonotype showed up many times. V is TRBV27 and J is TRBJ2-4; D ambiguous. The tail of the sequence fits TRBJ2-7 better, so the J call may be wrong. The germline V gene has CDR1 MNHEY and CDR2 SMNVEV (reference sequence). CDR3 size: 14 residues. Here the CDR3 DNA reads TGTGCCAGCAGCCCGAACAGACAAACCTACGAGCAGTACTTC. It encodes CASSPNRQTYEQYF.

This clonotype was seen ten or more times. J is TRBJ2-5 and V is TRBV9; no reliable D call. V gave up 0 bases and J gave up 4 bases, with 4 bases separating them. This CDR3 contains 12 residues. CDR1 SGDLS and CDR2 YYNGEE come from the germline V gene. The CDR3 coding sequence is TGTGCCAGCAGCGTAGGTGGAGAGACCCAGTACTTC. As protein: CASSVGGETQYF.

This rearrangement joins TRBV7-3 to TRBJ2-7, with D tentatively TRBD1 or TRBD2 (6 bases each). Germline lookup yields CDR1 SGHTA and CDR2 FQGTGA. CDR3 length: 15 amino acids. V lost 2 bases and J lost 4, with 15 bases in between. In DNA, the CDR3 is TGTGCCAGCAGCTTAGAGGGGGGCCCATTGTACGAGCAGTACTTC. Translated, it gives CASSLEGGPLYEQYF.

This clonotype was seen at least ten times. The chain combines TRBV6-5 with TRBJ2-3, with TRBD2 as a possible D gene (5 bases). V was pared by 6 bases and J by 6 bases, with 16 bases between. CDR3 length: 14 residues. Germline CDR1 and CDR2: MNHEY and SVGAGI. CDR3 in DNA: TGTGCCAGCAGATCCTATGGACTCGTCGATACGCAGTATTTT. Protein: CASRSYGLVDTQYF.

This clonotype has just a few counts. V gene TRBV18 combines with J gene TRBJ2-1, with D hard to call. With the DNA end fitting TRBJ2-7 better, the J assignment may be wrong. CDR3 length equals 13 residues. Germline V gene data show CDR1 as KGHSH and CDR2 as LQKENI. CDR3 nucleotide sequence: TGTGCCAGCTCACCACAGGGAAACAATGAGCAGTACTTC. Amino acid sequence: CASSPQGNNEQYF.

CDR3 coding DNA: TGTGCCTGGAGTGAAGGGGACACCTATGGCTACACCTTC. This sequence encodes CAWSEGDTYGYTF. V usage is TRBV30 and J usage is TRBJ1-2; maybe TRBD1 (6 bases). This CDR3 has 13 amino acids. Per the germline V gene, CDR1 is GTSNPN and CDR2 is SVGIG (reference sequence). Trimming cost V 1 base and J 4 bases, with 10 bases left between them.

Comments on this clonotype: With a much larger clone just one base away, this may be a read error. The chain combines TRBV20-1 with TRBJ2-1; the D gene could be TRBD1 or TRBD2 (7 bases each). CDR3 length: 18 amino acids. Germline CDR1 and CDR2: DFQATT and SNEGSKA (reference sequence). The germline V and J ends were trimmed by 7 bases and 3 bases, with 28 bases remaining between them. CDR3 region: CSGIGTATFRGDYNEQFF. In DNA, the CDR3 is TGCAGTGGGATCGGGACAGCTACTTTCCGGGGGGACTACAATGAGCAGTTCTTC.

This clonotype appeared many times. The rearrangement uses TRBV10-3 and TRBJ2-4; no firm D call. Germline assignment: CDR1 ENHRY and CDR2 SYGVKD. The CDR3 consists of 16 residues. V lost 5 bases and J 0 bases, leaving 14 bases between the germline ends. The CDR3 loop is CAISPERRLAKNIQYF. CDR3 DNA: TGTGCCATCAGTCCCGAAAGACGGCTAGCCAAAAACATTCAGTACTTC.

This clonotype has only a few counts. A single base separates this from a much larger clone, so it may be a read error. The CDR3 DNA is TGTGCCAGCAGCTCGGGGGGGACTAGCGGGGTAGGCTATGAGCAGTTCTTC. It codes for CASSSGGTSGVGYEQFF. The chain has TRBV7-2 and TRBJ2-1; TRBD2 matches 13 bases. The CDR3 sequence is 17 residues long. V was clipped by 4 bases and J by 8 bases; unmatched bases: 11. CDR1 is SGHTA, CDR2 FQGNSA, per germline. The full variable domain, rest sourced from reference TRBV7-2 and TRBJ2-1, is GAGVSQSPSNKVTEKGKDVELRCDPISGHTALYWYRQSLGQGLEFLIYFQGNSAPDKSGLPSDRFSAERTGGSVSTLTIQRTQQEDSAVYLCASSSGGTSGVGYEQFFGPGTRLTVL.

The J gene is TRBJ2-1, the V gene TRBV4-1; D may match TRBD1 or TRBD2 (6 bases each). The CDR3 is 17 residues long. Germline CDR1 reads MGHRA; CDR2 reads YSYEKL. V gave up 0 bases and J gave up 5 bases, with 17 bases separating them. The CDR3 spells CASSQDRSERGDNEQFF. The CDR3 DNA follows: TGCGCCAGCAGCCAAGATCGGAGTGAGAGGGGGGACAATGAGCAGTTCTTC.

This clonotype was detected many times. The chain uses TRBV5-4 and TRBJ2-1, with a possible D match to TRBD2 (6 bases). V was pared by 4 bases and J by 7 bases, with 18 bases between. This CDR3 contains 15 residues. The germline V gene has CDR1 SGHNT and CDR2 YYREEE (reference sequence). The DNA of the CDR3 is TGTGCCAGCAGCCCCGGGACCCCCCGGGGGAATGAGCAGTTCTTC. It specifies CASSPGTPRGNEQFF.

This clonotype has only a few counts. The chain combines TRBV6-5 with TRBJ2-2; 14 nucleotides line up with TRBD2. This CDR3 spans 15 amino acids. V lost 6 bases to trimming and J lost 6 bases; unmatched junction nucleotides: 3. Germline CDR1 and CDR2: MNHEY and SVGAGI. The CDR3 spells CASRTSGGASGELFF. The CDR3 coding sequence is TGTGCCAGCAGGACTAGCGGGGGGGCATCCGGGGAGCTGTTTTTT.

The table lists this clonotype with many counts. J is TRBJ2-6 and V is TRBV6-2 or TRBV6-3; TRBD1 matches at 8 bases. Germline assignment: CDR1 MNHEY and CDR2 SVGEGT. This CDR3 spans 17 amino acids. After removal of 5 bases from V and 2 bases from J, the junction contained 8 bases not matched to a gene. For the CDR3, the DNA is TGTGCCAGCAGTCCCGGGACAGGACTTACTGGGGCCAACGTCCTGACTTTC. It yields the protein CASSPGTGLTGANVLTF.

The chain uses TRBV20-1 and TRBJ2-4; D is possibly TRBD2 (5 bases). CDR1 is DFQATT, CDR2 SNEGSKA, per germline (reference sequence). The CDR3 totals 13 residues. Trimming cost V 5 bases and J 13 bases, with 21 bases left between them. The CDR3 DNA reads TGCAGTGCTGACCCCCCGGGTCGTTGGGAGCAGTACTTC. It yields the protein CSADPPGRWEQYF.

This clonotype was counted a few times. The V call is TRBV7-2, the J call TRBJ2-2; 9 bases agree with TRBD1. The CDR3 sequence is 15 residues long. Trimming cost V 2 bases and J 4 bases; bases outside gene matches: 2. Germline V gene data show CDR1 as SGHTA and CDR2 as FQGNSA. Here the CDR3 reads CASSLSQGATGELFF. The CDR3 bases are TGTGCCAGCAGCTTATCACAGGGGGCCACCGGGGAGCTGTTTTTT.

The V call is TRBV4-2, the J call TRBJ1-1, with D maybe TRBD1 (6 bases). The CDR3 runs to 14 residues. The V gene lost 0 bases and the J gene lost 6 bases, with 11 bases spanning the gap. Germline CDR1 and CDR2: LGHNA and YNFKEQ. The DNA for the CDR3 is TGTGCCAGCAGCCAAGAGGGACATAGGGCTGAAGCTTTCTTT. Translating it yields CASSQEGHRAEAFF.